This passage covers 32 T cell receptor beta chains from one sample sequenced in a study of blood T cell repertoires in COVID-19. Profiled with immunoSEQ multiplex PCR; TCRdb holds only in-frame clones, not every one. The sample comprises 350,000 to 450,000 clones, roughly nine tenths of which are singletons, and roughly 1.1% rests with the top ten. Sequenced: PBMCs or T cells enriched from blood (not recorded which). The receptors were sampled from a man aged 25 to 40 who had recovered from COVID-19.

In nucleotides, the CDR3 is TGTGCCAGCAGCCAAAAGGACAATGCTCGCGAGCAGTACTTC. Its translation is CASSQKDNAREQYF. The chain recombines TRBV5-4 with TRBJ2-7; D may be TRBD1 (5 bases). The CDR3 consists of 14 residues. V lost 4 bases to trimming and J lost 6 bases, with 17 bases between them. Per the germline V gene, CDR1 is SGHNT and CDR2 is YYREEE (reference sequence). Variable domain in full (rest from reference TRBV5-4 and TRBJ2-7): ETGVTQSPTHLIKTRGQQVTLRCSSQSGHNTVSWYQQALGQGPQFIFQYYREEENGRGNFPPRFSGLQFPNYSSELNVNALELDDSALYLCASSQKDNAREQYFGPGTRLTVT.

In its sample, this clone was seen a few times. J is TRBJ2-7 and V is TRBV6-5; TRBD1 matches 9 bases. This CDR3 comprises 14 residues. Germline CDR1 and CDR2: MNHEY and SVGAGI. The V gene end was trimmed by 2 bases and the J gene end by 2 bases; junction bases not matched to a gene: 1. Written as DNA, the CDR3 is TGTGCCAGCAGTTACCGGGACAGGGCCTACGAGCAGTACTTC. Protein: CASSYRDRAYEQYF.

The chain carries TRBV6-5 and TRBJ2-7; 9 nucleotides match TRBD2. Losses at the gene ends were 6 bases for V and 5 bases for J; bases not matched to a gene: 5. Germline V lookup: CDR1 MNHEY, CDR2 SVGAGI. The CDR3 length is 13 residues. The CDR3 protein is CASRNRGRDEQYF. In DNA form, the CDR3 reads TGTGCCAGCAGAAACCGCGGGAGGGACGAGCAGTACTTC.

The chain is built from TRBV19 and TRBJ1-5, with D uncertain. Per the germline V gene, CDR1 is LNHDA and CDR2 is SQIVND (reference sequence). This CDR3 region has 16 residues. V gave up 4 bases and J gave up 4 bases, with 17 bases separating them. CDR3: CASSTLVSGINQPQHF. CDR3 DNA: TGTGCCAGTAGTACGTTAGTTTCGGGTATTAATCAGCCCCAGCATTTT.

The chain combines TRBV19 with TRBJ2-3; TRBD1 is a possible D gene (5 bases). The V end was cut by 5 bases, the J end by 3 bases, with 9 bases between. CDR1 LNHDA and CDR2 SQIVND come from the germline V gene (reference sequence). The CDR3 runs 13 residues. Here the CDR3 DNA reads TGTGCCAGTAGTTCTGACAGAACAGATACGCAGTATTTT. This gives the protein CASSSDRTDTQYF.

The chain links TRBV30 to TRBJ2-1; 10 nucleotides line up with TRBD2. Germline lookup yields CDR1 GTSNPN and CDR2 SVGIG (reference sequence). The ends lost 4 bases at V and 5 bases at J; junction bases unmatched: 11. This CDR3 is built from 16 residues. CDR3 loop: CAWTLLAGVNNNEQFF. The CDR3, as DNA: TGTGCCTGGACCCTGCTAGCGGGAGTAAATAACAATGAGCAGTTCTTC.

CDR3 nucleotides: TGTGCCAGCAGCTCTCTAGTGGACTACACCTTC. The encoded protein is CASSSLVDYTF. The chain joins TRBV11-2 to TRBJ1-2; no clear D gene. Trimming took off 4 bases at V and 10 bases at J, with 10 bases between the two ends. The CDR3 length is 11 residues. The germline V gene encodes CDR1 SGHAT and CDR2 FQNNGV.

The genes are TRBV27 and TRBJ2-5, with 7 bases fitting TRBD1. Looked up from germline, CDR1 is MNHEY and CDR2 is SMNVEV (reference sequence). V was pared by 5 bases and J by 5 bases, with 8 bases of the junction left unmatched. The length of the CDR3 is 14 residues. In DNA, the CDR3 is TGTGCCAGCAGTGGGGACAGCCTTTGGGAGACCCAGTACTTC. Protein product: CASSGDSLWETQYF.

This chain uses TRBV30 with TRBJ2-7; D ambiguous. The CDR3 consists of 13 residues. Trimming shortened V by 8 bases and J by 0 bases, and 14 bases separated the two germline ends. The V gene's germline CDR1 is GTSNPN and CDR2 SVGIG (reference sequence). The CDR3, as DNA: TGTGCCGCTGAGGAAGCTTTCTCCTACGAGCAGTACTTC. This sequence encodes CAAEEAFSYEQYF.

The gene calls are TRBV10-3 and TRBJ2-1, with a possible D match to TRBD2 (5 bases). This CDR3 is built from 16 residues. Germline V gives CDR1 ENHRY, CDR2 SYGVKD. V was pared by 6 bases and J by 0 bases, with 15 bases between. CDR3 amino acids: CAIRDQSGSSYNEQFF. The CDR3 DNA sequence: TGTGCCATCAGGGACCAAAGCGGTAGCTCCTACAATGAGCAGTTCTTC.

The chain uses TRBV19 and TRBJ1-5; weak D call: TRBD1 (6 bases). Germline CDR1 is LNHDA and CDR2 is SQIVND (reference sequence). V lost 3 bases and J 4 bases, leaving 13 bases between the germline ends. This CDR3 contains 15 residues. CDR3 loop: CASSIAQGENQPQHF. CDR3 DNA: TGTGCCAGTAGTATCGCACAGGGCGAGAATCAGCCCCAGCATTTT. The whole variable domain, filled in from reference TRBV19 and TRBJ1-5, reads DGGITQSPKYLFRKEGQNVTLSCEQNLNHDAMYWYRQDPGQGLRLIYYSQIVNDFQKGDIAEGYSVSREKKESFPLTVTSAQKNPTAFYLCASSIAQGENQPQHFGDGTRLSIL.

This sequence joins TRBV19 and TRBJ2-1; 7 nucleotides align to TRBD2. The CDR3 covers 12 residues. J was trimmed by 9 bases and V by 6 bases; bases with no gene match: 5. Germline V gene lookup returns CDR1 LNHDA and CDR2 SQIVND (reference sequence). This chain's CDR3 is CASSPPGGEQFF. In nucleotides, the CDR3 is TGTGCCAGTAGCCCTCCGGGGGGTGAGCAGTTCTTC.

The CDR3 spells CASSLGDRLNEQYF. In nucleotides, the CDR3 is TGTGCCAGCAGCCTCGGGGACAGGTTGAACGAGCAGTACTTC. This rearrangement joins TRBV11-1 to TRBJ2-7, with 8 bases fitting TRBD1. The CDR3 length is 14 residues. Germline-derived CDR1 and CDR2 are SGHAT and FQDESV (reference sequence). V gave up 5 bases and J gave up 5 bases; unmatched junction bases: 8.

The chain has TRBV5-4 and TRBJ2-7; no reliable D call. The V end was cut by 0 bases, the J end by 3 bases, with 16 bases between. CDR1 and CDR2 from the germline V gene are SGHNT and YYREEE (reference sequence). The CDR3 loop spans 16 amino acids. The CDR3 sequence: CASSLGSKSALYEQYF. CDR3 coding DNA: TGTGCCAGCAGCTTGGGGAGTAAATCCGCCCTCTACGAGCAGTACTTC.

The genes are TRBV6-1 and TRBJ2-7; possible D gene TRBD2, 5 bases. Germline CDR1 is MNHNS and CDR2 is SASEGT. The CDR3 contains 12 residues. Trimming removed 2 bases from V and 7 bases from J, with 9 bases in between. The CDR3 here is CASSELAREQYF. Written as DNA, the CDR3 is TGTGCCAGCAGTGAACTAGCAAGGGAGCAGTACTTC.

The rearrangement links TRBV16 to TRBJ1-2; possible D gene TRBD1, 6 bases. This CDR3 is 13 amino acids long. CDR1 is KGHSY, CDR2 FQNENV, per germline. V lost 4 bases to trimming and J lost 8 bases, with 14 bases between them. This CDR3 is CASSPREGGGYTF. CDR3 in DNA: TGTGCCAGCAGCCCCCGTGAGGGGGGGGGCTACACCTTC. Together with reference TRBV16 and TRBJ1-2, the CDR3 gives the full variable domain: GEEVAQTPKHLVRGEGQKAKLYCAPIKGHSYVFWYQQVLKNEFKFLISFQNENVFDETGMPKERFSAKCLPNSPCSLEIQATKLEDSAVYFCASSPREGGGYTFGSGTRLTVV.

The chain combines TRBV30 with TRBJ1-1; D is perhaps TRBD1 (5 bases). Germline V CDR1 and CDR2: GTSNPN, SVGIG (reference sequence). V gave up 3 bases and J gave up 6 bases, with 14 bases separating them. The CDR3 is 13 residues long. CDR3 loop: CAWRARGYPEAFF. The CDR3 DNA reads TGTGCCTGGAGGGCGCGGGGCTACCCTGAAGCTTTCTTT.

This clone was picked up one time. The chain links TRBV6-1 to TRBJ2-7; a possible D gene is TRBD1 (5 bases). The ends were cut back, 1 base at V and 2 bases at J, with 18 bases in the middle. The CDR3 covers 17 residues. From germline, CDR1 is MNHNS and CDR2 SASEGT. In nucleotides, the CDR3 is TGTGCCAGCAGTGAAGAAGGGGATAGGACAAAACCCTACGAGCAGTACTTC. It is translated as CASSEEGDRTKPYEQYF.

The gene calls are TRBV5-1 and TRBJ1-1; 7 bases fit TRBD1. CDR1 SGHRS and CDR2 YFSETQ come from the germline V gene. This CDR3 has 16 amino acids. Unmatched junction bases numbered 14, after V lost 4 bases and J lost 5 bases. The CDR3 region is CASSRRAGQGGTEAFF. CDR3 nucleotide sequence: TGCGCCAGCAGCCGGAGGGCGGGCCAGGGGGGTACTGAAGCTTTCTTT.

This chain joins TRBV7-9 and TRBJ2-7, with 8 bases matching TRBD2. The CDR3 length is 14 residues. Germline-derived CDR1 and CDR2 are SEHNR and FQNEAQ (reference sequence). V was clipped by 4 bases and J by 2 bases; unmatched bases: 4. The CDR3 reads CASSSKTSAYEQYF. The DNA of the CDR3 is TGTGCCAGCAGCTCAAAGACTAGCGCCTACGAGCAGTACTTC.

CDR3 in DNA: TGTGCCAGTAGTATCGGGACACCTCTGAGGGACACTGAAGCTTTCTTT. Amino acid sequence: CASSIGTPLRDTEAFF. The chain carries TRBV19 and TRBJ1-1; D might be TRBD1 (6 bases). V dropped 3 bases and J dropped 3 bases, with 17 bases sitting between them. Germline V gene lookup returns CDR1 LNHDA and CDR2 SQIVND (reference sequence). This CDR3 has 16 residues.

The CDR3 protein is CASRVAGGTYNEQFF. CDR3 bases: TGTGCCAGCAGAGTAGCGGGGGGGACCTACAATGAGCAGTTCTTC. This rearrangement joins TRBV28 to TRBJ2-1, with TRBD2 matching 11 bases. This CDR3 has 15 residues. Losses at the gene ends were 6 bases for V and 2 bases for J; bases not matched to a gene: 3. CDR1 and CDR2 (germline): MDHEN, SYDVKM. Full variable domain (remainder filled in from reference TRBV28 and TRBJ2-1): DVKVTQSSRYLVKRTGEKVFLECVQDMDHENMFWYRQDPGLGLRLIYFSYDVKMKEKGDIPEGYSVSREKKERFSLILESASTNQTSMYLCASRVAGGTYNEQFFGPGTRLTVL.

The chain recombines TRBV28 with TRBJ2-2; D unclear. Deletions cut 5 bases from V and 5 bases from J, with 9 bases between. CDR3 length: 13 residues. CDR1 and CDR2 (germline): MDHEN, SYDVKM. This chain's CDR3 is CASSPPLTGELFF. CDR3 DNA: TGTGCCAGCAGTCCCCCCTTGACCGGGGAGCTGTTTTTT. The variable domain in full, completed from reference TRBV28 and TRBJ2-2, reads DVKVTQSSRYLVKRTGEKVFLECVQDMDHENMFWYRQDPGLGLRLIYFSYDVKMKEKGDIPEGYSVSREKKERFSLILESASTNQTSMYLCASSPPLTGELFFGEGSRLTVL.

V and J are TRBV7-9 and TRBJ2-2; 14 positions match TRBD2. The CDR3 covers 19 residues. The J segment lost 2 bases and the V segment lost 4 bases, leaving 9 bases of the junction unmatched. CDR1 and CDR2 (germline): SEHNR, FQNEAQ (reference sequence). CDR3 in DNA: TGTGCCAGCAGCTGCCTGGGACTAGCGGGAGACGGAAACACCGGGGAGCTGTTTTTT. Translation gives CASSCLGLAGDGNTGELFF.

This chain links TRBV7-2 with TRBJ2-3; 7 nucleotides line up with TRBD1. J gave up 6 bases and V 5 bases, and 8 bases lay outside the gene matches. Germline loops: CDR1 SGHTA, CDR2 FQGNSA. The CDR3 length is 14 residues. CDR3 amino acids: CASSPQTGLDTQYF. In nucleotides, the CDR3 is TGTGCCAGCAGCCCACAGACAGGGCTGGATACGCAGTATTTT.

This clone was observed a few times. V is TRBV29-1 and J is TRBJ2-3, with 8 positions matching TRBD2. V was clipped by 1 base and J by 2 bases; unmatched bases: 5. CDR1 and CDR2 from the germline V gene are SQVTM and ANQGSEA. CDR3 length: 15 amino acids. The CDR3 loop is CSVEGSGRYTDTQYF. The DNA of the CDR3 is TGCAGCGTTGAAGGGAGCGGGAGATACACAGATACGCAGTATTTT.

This chain connects TRBV9 to TRBJ1-6; D may be TRBD1 (6 bases). Trimming cost V 1 base and J 9 bases, with 11 bases left between them. The CDR3 length is 14 residues. From germline, CDR1 is SGDLS and CDR2 YYNGEE. CDR3 sequence (DNA): TGTGCCAGCAGCGTAACAGGGAGCGGTTCACCCCTCCACTTT. Translated: CASSVTGSGSPLHF. Complete variable domain (other parts from reference TRBV9 and TRBJ1-6): DSGVTQTPKHLITATGQRVTLRCSPRSGDLSVYWYQQSLDQGLQFLIQYYNGEERAKGNILERFSAQQFPDLHSELNLSSLELGDSALYFCASSVTGSGSPLHFGNGTRLTVT.

This clone was detected only a few times. The chain links TRBV27 to TRBJ2-5; D not certain. Germline loops: CDR1 MNHEY, CDR2 SMNVEV (reference sequence). The ends were cut back, 5 bases at V and 4 bases at J, with 20 bases in the middle. The CDR3 contains 16 residues. The chain's CDR3 is CASSPSSIPQAETQYF. The CDR3, as DNA: TGTGCCAGCAGTCCCTCGTCGATCCCCCAGGCAGAGACCCAGTACTTC.

This chain connects TRBV18 to TRBJ2-7; no firm D call. In germline, CDR1 is KGHSH, CDR2 LQKENI. The CDR3 consists of 15 residues. The V gene lost 0 bases and the J gene lost 3 bases, with 12 bases spanning the gap. The CDR3 is CASSPPGIHLYEQYF. The CDR3 DNA reads as TGTGCCAGCTCACCACCGGGCATTCATCTCTACGAGCAGTACTTC.

This clone has a single count. This chain uses TRBV6-5 with TRBJ1-2, with 7 bases fitting TRBD1. Germline values: CDR1 MNHEY, CDR2 SVGAGI. V lost 4 bases and J lost 7; bases outside the gene matches: 6. There are 13 residues in the CDR3. CDR3 sequence: CASSSTTGVGYTF. CDR3 bases: TGTGCCAGCAGTTCCACCACAGGGGTTGGCTACACCTTC.

The chain combines TRBV7-6 with TRBJ2-7; D unclear. V dropped 0 bases and J dropped 4 bases, with 13 bases sitting between them. The V gene's germline CDR1 is SGHVS and CDR2 FNYEAQ. The CDR3 totals 15 residues. CDR3: CASSLATETPYEQYF. CDR3 DNA: TGTGCCAGCAGCTTAGCGACGGAGACTCCTTACGAGCAGTACTTC. The full variable domain, in which reference TRBV7-6 and TRBJ2-7 provide the parts outside the CDR3, is GAGVSQSPRYKVTKRGQDVALRCDPISGHVSLYWYRQALGQGPEFLTYFNYEAQQDKSGLPNDRFSAERPEGSISTLTIQRTEQRDSAMYRCASSLATETPYEQYFGPGTRLTVT.

The chain links TRBV11-3 to TRBJ1-1; D might be TRBD1 (5 bases). The CDR3 sequence is 14 residues long. The V gene lost 1 base and the J gene lost 4 bases, with 10 bases spanning the gap. Germline lookup yields CDR1 SGHNT and CDR2 YENEEA. CDR3 loop: CASSLGGASTEAFF. The DNA for the CDR3 is TGTGCCAGCAGCTTAGGGGGCGCTAGCACTGAAGCTTTCTTT. Based on the CDR3 plus reference TRBV11-3 and TRBJ1-1, the full variable domain is EAGVVQSPRYKIIEKKQPVAFWCNPISGHNTLYWYLQNLGQGPELLIRYENEEAVDDSQLPKDRFSAERLKGVDSTLKIQPAELGDSAVYLCASSLGGASTEAFFGQGTRLTVV.